Presented here are 20 T cell receptor beta chains from one specimen sequenced in a study of cytomegalovirus exposure and HLA in healthy donors. PCR amplification relied on 60 Vbeta primers (plus 13 Jbeta primers). TCRdb's copy holds only in-frame clones and misses some; the assay was immunoSEQ multiplex PCR. The table records a few hundred thousand clones, approximately 80% of them present only once. The sequenced material came from PBMCs. Every receptor here comes from a man in his thirties or forties in good health and CMV-seronegative.

This clone was picked up a small number of times. CDR3 DNA: TGTGCCAGCAGTCCCGGCAGCGGGGGGACGTTTAACACCGGGGAGCTGTTTTTT. Its protein is CASSPGSGGTFNTGELFF. The gene calls are TRBV27 and TRBJ2-2; 9 bases are a match to TRBD2. CDR3 size: 18 residues. In germline, CDR1 is MNHEY, CDR2 SMNVEV (reference sequence). The V and J ends lost 5 bases and 2 bases, in that order; junction bases with no gene match: 12.

The chain recombines TRBV29-1 with TRBJ2-5, with 9 bases fitting TRBD1. The better agreement between TRBJ2-7 and the DNA end casts doubt on the J call. The CDR3 is 15 amino acids. The germline gives CDR1 SQVTM, CDR2 ANQGSEA. The CDR3 nucleotides are TGCAGCGTGCAACAGGGGGCCCTAAGCTCCTACGAGCAGTACTTC. Translated: CSVQQGALSSYEQYF.

The rearrangement links TRBV27 to TRBJ1-6; perhaps TRBD1 as D (5 bases). CDR3 length: 11 residues. The V end lost 11 bases, the J end lost 7 bases, and 9 bases lay between the germline ends. Germline V gives CDR1 MNHEY, CDR2 SMNVEV (reference sequence). The CDR3 here is CAAGGNSPLHF. The CDR3 DNA follows: TGTGCCGCGGGGGGGAATTCACCCCTCCACTTT.

The chain recombines TRBV7-3 with TRBJ2-3; D is unclear. Trimming pared 4 bases from V and 9 bases from J, leaving 17 bases between. This CDR3 is built from 14 residues. CDR1 and CDR2 from the germline V gene are SGHTA and FQGTGA. The CDR3 sequence is CASSSSSTYSTQYF. The CDR3 DNA sequence: TGTGCCAGCAGCTCCTCATCGACATATTCGACGCAGTATTTT.

This chain joins TRBV7-9 and TRBJ2-7; D not certain. This CDR3 region has 15 residues. V was pared by 5 bases and J by 0 bases, with 14 bases between. Germline-derived CDR1 and CDR2 are SEHNR and FQNEAQ (reference sequence). The CDR3 protein is CASSPPVSVSYEQYF. The CDR3 nucleotides read TGTGCCAGCAGCCCTCCCGTGTCAGTCTCCTACGAGCAGTACTTC. The full variable domain, with the rest looked up from reference TRBV7-9 and TRBJ2-7, is DTGVSQNPRHKITKRGQNVTFRCDPISEHNRLYWYRQTLGQGPEFLTYFQNEAQLEKSRLLSDRFSAERPKGSFSTLEIQRTEQGDSAMYLCASSPPVSVSYEQYFGPGTRLTVT.

V usage is TRBV2 and J usage is TRBJ2-2, with D perhaps TRBD1 (7 bases). The CDR3 is 15 amino acids. Germline CDR1 is SNHLY and CDR2 is FYNNEI. Trimming left V 6 bases short and J 3 bases short, with 14 bases between. CDR3 sequence: CASRGGTVYTGELFF. The CDR3 DNA sequence: TGTGCCAGCAGGGGCGGGACAGTATACACCGGGGAGCTGTTTTTT.

Worth noting for this clone: A read error may account for a junction end that differs from germline. The chain links TRBV7-9 to TRBJ1-2; weak D call: TRBD1 (6 bases). CDR1 and CDR2 from the germline V gene are SEHNR and FQNEAQ (reference sequence). The CDR3 totals 17 residues. The CDR3 is CSSSRGGADRNNYGYTF. The CDR3 DNA is TGTTCCAGCAGCCGGGGGGGGGCAGACCGAAATAACTATGGCTACACCTTC.

V gene TRBV5-1 combines with J gene TRBJ2-3, with D possibly matching TRBD2 (5 bases). This CDR3 spans 14 amino acids. Germline lookup yields CDR1 SGHRS and CDR2 YFSETQ. Between the trimmed V and J ends, which lost 2 bases and 1 base, there was a span of 8 bases. CDR3 loop: CASSFGGGTDTQYF. CDR3 sequence (DNA): TGCGCCAGCAGCTTTGGAGGAGGCACAGATACGCAGTATTTT.

This clone was observed once. The gene calls are TRBV5-1 and TRBJ1-1, with D perhaps TRBD1 (5 bases). Per germline, CDR1 SGHRS and CDR2 YFSETQ. V was cut by 0 bases and J by 1 base, with 7 bases left in between. This CDR3 spans 14 amino acids. In nucleotides, the CDR3 is TGCGCCAGCAGCTTGGAAAGGGGGAACACTGAAGCTTTCTTT. Amino acid sequence: CASSLERGNTEAFF.

The chain employs TRBV19 and TRBJ1-4; 8 nucleotides align to TRBD1. Germline trimming cut 5 bases from V and 2 bases from J; bases unmatched to any gene: 4. Germline CDR1 reads LNHDA; CDR2 reads SQIVND (reference sequence). The CDR3 is 15 residues long. The CDR3 region is CASSGWDRTNEKLFF. The CDR3 DNA follows: TGTGCCAGTAGTGGTTGGGACAGGACTAATGAAAAACTGTTTTTT.

The rearrangement uses TRBV5-1 and TRBJ1-2; D remains unclear. This CDR3 spans 17 amino acids. The germline gives CDR1 SGHRS, CDR2 YFSETQ. The V and J ends lost 3 bases and 4 bases respectively, with 22 bases between them. The CDR3 DNA follows: TGCGCCAGCAGCTCTACTTCTGACGGGGAAGGACGCTATGGCTACACCTTC. This sequence encodes CASSSTSDGEGRYGYTF.

The chain carries TRBV19 and TRBJ2-6, with no clear D. Germline assignment: CDR1 LNHDA and CDR2 SQIVND (reference sequence). Trimming shortened V by 7 bases and J by 1 base, and 14 bases separated the two germline ends. The CDR3 is made up of 16 amino acids. The CDR3: CASTRQPVSGANVLTF. The CDR3 DNA follows: TGTGCCAGTACGAGGCAGCCCGTTTCTGGGGCCAACGTCCTGACTTTC.

A few counts support this clone. This chain uses TRBV4-3 with TRBJ1-4; TRBD1 matches at 7 bases. The V segment lost 4 bases and the J segment 8 bases; nucleotides outside the gene matches: 10. This CDR3 contains 15 residues. CDR1 LGHNA and CDR2 YSLEER come from the germline V gene. The CDR3 loop is CASSRLTGENEKLFF. The CDR3 coding sequence is TGCGCCAGCAGCCGACTTACAGGGGAGAACGAAAAACTGTTTTTT.

This chain joins TRBV29-1 and TRBJ2-1; a possible D gene is TRBD1 (6 bases). Trimming cost V 4 bases and J 7 bases, with 11 bases left between them. CDR1 and CDR2 from the germline V gene are SQVTM and ANQGSEA. CDR3 length: 12 residues. Here the CDR3 reads CSVVRTVNEQFF. DNA of the CDR3: TGCAGCGTTGTCCGGACAGTTAATGAGCAGTTCTTC.

With respect to this clone: At one of its ends the junction is not consistent with the germline gene, which may arise from a read error. The chain is built from TRBV7-9 and TRBJ2-3; 8 bases are shared with TRBD1. The CDR3 sequence is 16 residues long. Germline CDR1 SEHNR, CDR2 FQNEAQ (reference sequence). The CDR3 nucleotides are TGTTCCAGCAGCTTCGTTCGGGGACAGGCGGGAGATACGCAGTATTTT. It yields the protein CSSSFVRGQAGDTQYF. Complete variable domain (other parts from reference TRBV7-9 and TRBJ2-3): DTGVSQNPRHKITKRGQNVTFRCDPISEHNRLYWYRQTLGQGPEFLTYFQNEAQLEKSRLLSDRFSAERPKGSFSTLEIQRTEQGDSAMYLCSSSFVRGQAGDTQYFGPGTRLTVL.

J is TRBJ2-1 and V is TRBV2; D is ambiguous. The V and J ends lost 6 bases and 10 bases respectively, with 7 bases between them. This CDR3 comprises 10 residues. CDR1 SNHLY and CDR2 FYNNEI come from the germline V gene. The CDR3 is CASRGREQFF. The CDR3 region has the DNA TGTGCCAGCAGGGGCCGGGAGCAGTTCTTC.

The chain has TRBV9 and TRBJ2-5, with D maybe TRBD2 (6 bases). The germline V gene has CDR1 SGDLS and CDR2 YYNGEE. The germline V and J ends were trimmed by 4 bases and 5 bases, with 18 bases remaining between them. This CDR3 region has 15 residues. The CDR3 loop is CASSSSPGGEETQYF. The CDR3 DNA reads as TGTGCCAGCAGCTCTAGCCCGGGCGGGGAGGAGACCCAGTACTTC.

J is TRBJ2-7 and V is TRBV13, with D tentatively TRBD1 (5 bases). Trimming shortened V by 1 base and J by 2 bases, and 9 bases separated the two germline ends. Germline V gives CDR1 PRHDT, CDR2 FYEKMQ (reference sequence). This CDR3 spans 14 amino acids. CDR3 in amino acids: CASSLAGFPYEQYF. The CDR3 region has the DNA TGTGCCAGCAGCTTAGCAGGGTTCCCCTACGAGCAGTACTTC. Full variable domain (remainder filled in from reference TRBV13 and TRBJ2-7): AAGVIQSPRHLIKEKRETATLKCYPIPRHDTVYWYQQGPGQDPQFLISFYEKMQSDKGSIPDRFSAQQFSDYHSELNMSSLELGDSALYFCASSLAGFPYEQYFGPGTRLTVT.

The V gene is TRBV13, the J gene TRBJ2-5, with 8 nucleotides matching TRBD2. V lost 4 bases to trimming and J lost 3 bases; unmatched junction nucleotides: 7. The CDR3 is 15 amino acids. CDR1 is PRHDT, CDR2 FYEKMQ, per germline (reference sequence). For the CDR3, the DNA is TGTGCCAGCAGCTCACGGGGGGGCCGGGAAGAGACCCAGTACTTC. Translation gives CASSSRGGREETQYF.

The J gene is TRBJ1-5, the V gene TRBV7-8, with D tentatively TRBD1 (6 bases). The V gene's germline CDR1 is SGHVS and CDR2 FQNEAQ. Trimming took 5 bases from V and 5 from J, leaving 16 bases between them. This CDR3 has 15 amino acids. The CDR3 spells CASSLQTGRDQPQHF. Here the CDR3 DNA reads TGTGCCAGCAGCCTACAGACAGGACGGGATCAGCCCCAGCATTTT. Drawing the rest from reference TRBV7-8 and TRBJ1-5, the complete variable domain is GAGVSQSPRYKVAKRGQDVALRCDPISGHVSLFWYQQALGQGPEFLTYFQNEAQLDKSGLPSDRFFAERPEGSVSTLKIQRTQQEDSAVYLCASSLQTGRDQPQHFGDGTRLSIL.